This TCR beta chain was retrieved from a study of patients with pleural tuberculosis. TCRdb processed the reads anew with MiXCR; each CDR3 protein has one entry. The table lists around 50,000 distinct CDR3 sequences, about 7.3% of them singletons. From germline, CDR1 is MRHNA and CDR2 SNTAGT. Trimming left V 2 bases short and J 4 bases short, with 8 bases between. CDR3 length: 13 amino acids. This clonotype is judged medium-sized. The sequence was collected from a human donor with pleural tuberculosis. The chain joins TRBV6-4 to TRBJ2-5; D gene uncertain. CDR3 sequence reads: CASSDHDGETQYF. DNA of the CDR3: TGTGCCAGCAGTGACCACGACGGAGAGACCCAGTACTTC.